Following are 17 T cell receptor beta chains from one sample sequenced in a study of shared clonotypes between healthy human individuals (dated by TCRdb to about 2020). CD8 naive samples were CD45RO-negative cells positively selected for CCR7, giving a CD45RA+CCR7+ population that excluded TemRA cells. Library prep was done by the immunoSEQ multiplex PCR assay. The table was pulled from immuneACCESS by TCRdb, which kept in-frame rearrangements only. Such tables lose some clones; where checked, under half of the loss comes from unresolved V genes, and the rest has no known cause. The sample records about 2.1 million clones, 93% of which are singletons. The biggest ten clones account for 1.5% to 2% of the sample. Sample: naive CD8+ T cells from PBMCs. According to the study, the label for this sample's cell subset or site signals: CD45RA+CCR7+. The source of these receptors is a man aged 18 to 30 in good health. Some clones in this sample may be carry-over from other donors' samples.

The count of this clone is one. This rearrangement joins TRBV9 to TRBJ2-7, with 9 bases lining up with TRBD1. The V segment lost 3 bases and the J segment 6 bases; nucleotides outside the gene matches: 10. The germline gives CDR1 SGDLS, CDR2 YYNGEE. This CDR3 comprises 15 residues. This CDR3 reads CASSERGTGIGEQYF. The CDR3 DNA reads TGTGCCAGCAGCGAGCGCGGGACAGGGATCGGCGAGCAGTACTTC.

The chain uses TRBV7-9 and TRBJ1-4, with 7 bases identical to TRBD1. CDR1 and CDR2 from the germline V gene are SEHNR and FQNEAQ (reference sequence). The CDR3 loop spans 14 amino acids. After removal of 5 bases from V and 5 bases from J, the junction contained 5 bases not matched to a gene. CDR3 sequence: CASSPTGLNEKLFF. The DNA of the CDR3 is TGTGCCAGCAGCCCGACAGGGTTAAATGAAAAACTGTTTTTT. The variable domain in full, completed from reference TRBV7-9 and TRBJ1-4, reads DTGVSQNPRHKITKRGQNVTFRCDPISEHNRLYWYRQTLGQGPEFLTYFQNEAQLEKSRLLSDRFSAERPKGSFSTLEIQRTEQGDSAMYLCASSPTGLNEKLFFGSGTQLSVL.

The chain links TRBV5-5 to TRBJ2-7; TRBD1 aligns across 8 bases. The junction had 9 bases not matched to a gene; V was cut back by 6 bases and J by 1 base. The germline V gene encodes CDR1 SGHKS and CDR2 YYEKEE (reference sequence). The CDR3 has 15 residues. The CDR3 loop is CASTLGQDHSYEQYF. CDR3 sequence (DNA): TGTGCCAGCACCCTGGGACAGGACCATTCCTACGAGCAGTACTTC.

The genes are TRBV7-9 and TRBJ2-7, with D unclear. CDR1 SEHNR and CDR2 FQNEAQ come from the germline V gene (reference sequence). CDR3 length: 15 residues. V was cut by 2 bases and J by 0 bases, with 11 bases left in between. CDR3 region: CASSLLYEDSYEQYF. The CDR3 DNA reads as TGTGCCAGCAGCTTATTGTACGAAGACTCCTACGAGCAGTACTTC.

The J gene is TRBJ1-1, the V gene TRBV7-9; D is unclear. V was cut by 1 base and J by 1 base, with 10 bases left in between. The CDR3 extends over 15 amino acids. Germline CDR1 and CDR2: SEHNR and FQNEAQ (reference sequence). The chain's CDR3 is CASSLEVAGNTEAFF. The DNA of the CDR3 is TGTGCCAGCAGCTTAGAGGTGGCTGGGAACACTGAAGCTTTCTTT.

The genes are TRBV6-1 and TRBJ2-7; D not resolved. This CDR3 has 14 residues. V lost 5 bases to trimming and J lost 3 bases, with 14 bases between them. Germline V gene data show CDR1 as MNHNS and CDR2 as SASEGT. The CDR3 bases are TGTGCCAGCAGTTTAGGGTCGGCGATCTACGAGCAGTACTTC. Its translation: CASSLGSAIYEQYF.

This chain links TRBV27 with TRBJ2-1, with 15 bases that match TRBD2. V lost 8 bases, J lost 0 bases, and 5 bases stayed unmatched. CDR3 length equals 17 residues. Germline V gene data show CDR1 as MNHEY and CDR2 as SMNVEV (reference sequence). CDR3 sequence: CASLGLAGGGSYNEQFF. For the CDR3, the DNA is TGTGCCAGCCTTGGACTAGCGGGAGGGGGCTCCTACAATGAGCAGTTCTTC.

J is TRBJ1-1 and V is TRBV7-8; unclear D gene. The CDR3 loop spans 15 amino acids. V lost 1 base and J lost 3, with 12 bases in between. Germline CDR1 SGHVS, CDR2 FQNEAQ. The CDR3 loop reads CASSLEVPAHTEAFF. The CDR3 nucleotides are TGTGCCAGCAGCTTAGAAGTTCCAGCGCACACTGAAGCTTTCTTT.

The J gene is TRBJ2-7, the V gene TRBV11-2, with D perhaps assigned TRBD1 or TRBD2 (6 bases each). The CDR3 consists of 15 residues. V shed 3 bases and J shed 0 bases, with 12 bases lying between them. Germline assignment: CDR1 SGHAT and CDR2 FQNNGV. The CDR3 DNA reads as TGTGCCAGCAGCTTTTTCCGGGGGCACTCCTACGAGCAGTACTTC. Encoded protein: CASSFFRGHSYEQYF.

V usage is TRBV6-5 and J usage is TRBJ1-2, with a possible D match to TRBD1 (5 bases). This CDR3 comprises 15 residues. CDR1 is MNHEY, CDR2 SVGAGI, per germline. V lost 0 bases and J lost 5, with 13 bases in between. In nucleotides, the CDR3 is TGTGCCAGCAGTTACTCGGAGACAGCATTATATGGCTACACCTTC. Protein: CASSYSETALYGYTF.

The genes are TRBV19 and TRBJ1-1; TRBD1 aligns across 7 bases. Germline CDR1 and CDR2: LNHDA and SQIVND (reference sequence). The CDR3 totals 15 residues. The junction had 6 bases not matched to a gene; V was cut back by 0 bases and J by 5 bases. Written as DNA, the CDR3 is TGTGCCAGTAGTATAGAAACGACAGGGAAAACTGAAGCTTTCTTT. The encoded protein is CASSIETTGKTEAFF.

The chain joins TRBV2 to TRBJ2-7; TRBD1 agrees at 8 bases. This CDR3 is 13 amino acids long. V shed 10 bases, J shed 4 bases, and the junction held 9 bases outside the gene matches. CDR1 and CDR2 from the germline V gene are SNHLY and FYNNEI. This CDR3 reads CATLGQDGYEQYF. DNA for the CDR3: TGTGCCACCCTGGGACAGGATGGTTACGAGCAGTACTTC.

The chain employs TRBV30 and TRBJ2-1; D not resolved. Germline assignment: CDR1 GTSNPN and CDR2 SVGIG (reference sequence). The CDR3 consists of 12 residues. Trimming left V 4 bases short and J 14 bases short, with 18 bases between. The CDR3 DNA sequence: TGTGCCTGGATCGGTCTCGGTAGCCGGGAGTTCTTC. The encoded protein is CAWIGLGSREFF.

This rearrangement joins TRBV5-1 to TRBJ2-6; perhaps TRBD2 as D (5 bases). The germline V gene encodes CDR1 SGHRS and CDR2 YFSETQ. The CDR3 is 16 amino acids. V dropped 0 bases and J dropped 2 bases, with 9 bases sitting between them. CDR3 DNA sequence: TGCGCCAGCAGCTTGGCCGAGGGTACTGGGGCCAACGTCCTGACTTTC. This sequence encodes CASSLAEGTGANVLTF.

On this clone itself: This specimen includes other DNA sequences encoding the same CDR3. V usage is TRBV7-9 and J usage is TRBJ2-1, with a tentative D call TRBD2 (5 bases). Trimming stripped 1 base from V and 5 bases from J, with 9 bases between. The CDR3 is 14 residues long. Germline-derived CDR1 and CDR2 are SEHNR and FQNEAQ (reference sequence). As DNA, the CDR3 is TGTGCCAGCAGCTTAGGCGGGTCTCACAATGAGCAGTTCTTC. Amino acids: CASSLGGSHNEQFF.

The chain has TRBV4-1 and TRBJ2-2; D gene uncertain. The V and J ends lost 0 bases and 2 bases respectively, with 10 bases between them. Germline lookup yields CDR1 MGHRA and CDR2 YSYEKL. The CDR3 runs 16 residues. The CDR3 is CASSQDTRSNTGELFF. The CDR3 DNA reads TGCGCCAGCAGCCAAGATACGCGGAGTAACACCGGGGAGCTGTTTTTT.

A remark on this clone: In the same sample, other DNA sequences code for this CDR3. This CDR3 is CASSLRGGQETQYF. The CDR3 bases are TGTGCCAGCAGTTTACGGGGGGGACAAGAGACCCAGTACTTC. The rearrangement joins TRBV27 to TRBJ2-5; 8 bases agree with TRBD2. V was clipped by 2 bases and J by 2 bases; unmatched bases: 1. The CDR3 totals 14 residues. CDR1 and CDR2 (germline): MNHEY, SMNVEV (reference sequence).